This passage covers 27 T cell receptor beta chains from one sample sequenced in a study of T cell responses to AZD1222 COVID-19 vaccine. The data were produced by immunoSEQ multiplex PCR, yet TCRdb's version contains in-frame clones alone and is incomplete. The table lists about 93,000 clones, 65% to 90% of them singletons. The source was peripheral blood, collected on day 0 of AZD1222 vaccination. The receptor source for this set is an adult in good health.

The chain recombines TRBV10-1 with TRBJ1-6; D gene ambiguous. CDR3 length equals 14 residues. Germline V gives CDR1 WNHNN, CDR2 SYGVQD (reference sequence). Trimming cost V 4 bases and J 7 bases, with 11 bases left between them. The CDR3, as DNA: TGCGCCAGCAGTGCGGGAGCACCGAATTCACCCCTCCACTTT. Translating it yields CASSAGAPNSPLHF.

The J gene is TRBJ1-6, the V gene TRBV6-5; D gene ambiguous. V lost 7 bases, J lost 12 bases, and 13 bases lay in between. Germline CDR1 and CDR2: MNHEY and SVGAGI. CDR3 length: 12 residues. CDR3 sequence (DNA): TGTGCCAGCACCCAGACCGACAAACCCCTCCACTTT. This sequence encodes CASTQTDKPLHF.

V and J are TRBV6-4 and TRBJ2-1; TRBD1 matches at 9 bases. V trimming: 4 bases; J trimming: 7 bases; junction bases outside the gene matches: 2. Germline V CDR1 and CDR2: MRHNA, SNTAGT. The CDR3 is 13 amino acids. DNA of the CDR3: TGTGCCAGCAGTGTGGGGACAGGGAATGAGCAGTTCTTC. It specifies CASSVGTGNEQFF.

This sequence joins TRBV7-2 and TRBJ2-7; 13 nucleotides match TRBD2. Germline trimming cut 5 bases from V and 1 base from J; bases unmatched to any gene: 11. The germline V gene has CDR1 SGHTA and CDR2 FQGNSA. The CDR3 length is 18 residues. CDR3 protein: CASSPRTSGGRISYEQYF. In DNA, the CDR3 is TGTGCCAGCAGCCCACGGACTAGCGGGGGACGAATTTCCTACGAGCAGTACTTC.

The rearrangement uses TRBV2 and TRBJ2-6, with D possibly matching TRBD2 (5 bases). CDR3 length equals 14 residues. Germline V gene lookup returns CDR1 SNHLY and CDR2 FYNNEI. V lost 7 bases, J lost 5 bases, and 12 bases lay in between. The CDR3 here is CASTRSGRANVLTF. CDR3 DNA sequence: TGTGCCAGCACGCGGTCCGGGAGGGCCAACGTCCTGACTTTC.

This clone was detected a few times. The CDR3 DNA follows: TGTGCCAGCAGCTCTTACTCCCTCGCAGGGGGCAACACTGAAGCTTTCTTT. This sequence encodes CASSSYSLAGGNTEAFF. V usage is TRBV7-6 and J usage is TRBJ1-1; 8 positions agree with TRBD1. Germline V gene sequence: CDR1 SGHVS, CDR2 FNYEAQ. CDR3 length: 17 residues. Unmatched junction bases numbered 12, after V lost 4 bases and J lost 2 bases.

The rearrangement uses TRBV11-2 and TRBJ2-5, with D perhaps assigned TRBD1 or TRBD2 (5 bases each). Deletions cut 6 bases from V and 5 bases from J, with 7 bases between. The CDR3 is 11 amino acids. Germline V lookup: CDR1 SGHAT, CDR2 FQNNGV. DNA for the CDR3: TGTGCCAGCAGTAGGGACGAGACCCAGTACTTC. This translates into CASSRDETQYF.

This clone turned up a few times. The rearrangement links TRBV28 to TRBJ1-5, with D possibly matching TRBD1 (6 bases). V was shortened by 5 bases and J by 3 bases, with 14 bases between the two germline ends. The CDR3 is 15 residues long. The germline gives CDR1 MDHEN, CDR2 SYDVKM. CDR3 in DNA: TGTGCCAGCAGTCAGAGGGGGTTTATCAATCAGCCCCAGCATTTT. This gives the protein CASSQRGFINQPQHF.

This rearrangement joins TRBV15 to TRBJ2-7; D perhaps matches TRBD1 (6 bases). CDR3 length: 17 residues. V lost 0 bases and J lost 0, with 15 bases in between. Germline V gives CDR1 LNHNV, CDR2 YYDKDF (reference sequence). The CDR3 protein is CATSRDLDSLDSYEQYF. The CDR3 DNA sequence: TGTGCCACCAGCAGAGATTTGGACAGCTTAGACTCCTACGAGCAGTACTTC.

The chain is built from TRBV19 and TRBJ2-1; D call uncertain. The CDR3 consists of 16 residues. Germline loops: CDR1 LNHDA, CDR2 SQIVND (reference sequence). The ends were cut back, 5 bases at V and 0 bases at J, with 14 bases in the middle. The CDR3 nucleotides read TGTGCCAGTAGTGTTGATTGGCAGAACTCCTACAATGAGCAGTTCTTC. Translation gives CASSVDWQNSYNEQFF.

CDR3 in DNA: TGTGCCAGCAGCTTAGCGATGTTGGGGGCGAACACTGAAGCTTTCTTT. Amino acid sequence: CASSLAMLGANTEAFF. The J gene is TRBJ1-1, the V gene TRBV7-8, with D tentatively TRBD1 (6 bases). The CDR3 length is 16 residues. CDR1 is SGHVS, CDR2 FQNEAQ, per germline. With 0 bases removed from V and 1 base from J, the gap between germline ends came to 12 bases.

The chain links TRBV7-2 to TRBJ1-2, with D uncertain. This CDR3 contains 14 residues. Germline V gives CDR1 SGHTA, CDR2 FQGNSA. The V gene lost 0 bases and the J gene lost 3 bases, with 8 bases spanning the gap. The CDR3 spells CASSLARADYGYTF. The CDR3 nucleotides read TGTGCCAGCAGCTTAGCGAGGGCAGACTATGGCTACACCTTC.

V gene TRBV6-1 combines with J gene TRBJ1-5; 7 bases fit TRBD1. Germline V CDR1 and CDR2: MNHNS, SASEGT. This CDR3 comprises 17 residues. V was pared by 0 bases and J by 4 bases, with 9 bases of the junction left unmatched. In nucleotides, the CDR3 is TGTGCCAGCAGTGAAGCAGGCATAGGGGGCTTTAATCAGCCCCAGCATTTT. Amino acids: CASSEAGIGGFNQPQHF.

The gene calls are TRBV7-3 and TRBJ2-5, with D hard to call. The V end was cut by 5 bases, the J end by 1 base, with 8 bases between. CDR3 length: 13 residues. Looked up from germline, CDR1 is SGHTA and CDR2 is FQGTGA. Written as DNA, the CDR3 is TGTGCCAGCAGCCGAGGAGCCCAAGAGACCCAGTACTTC. It is translated as CASSRGAQETQYF.

The V and J genes are TRBV7-3 and TRBJ2-3, with TRBD2 identical over 7 bases. This CDR3 has 17 amino acids. The germline V gene encodes CDR1 SGHTA and CDR2 FQGTGA. With V trimmed by 4 bases and J by 3 bases, 13 bases remained unmatched. The DNA for the CDR3 is TGTGCCAGCAGCTCGGCGGGTGCGGGAGTTGGGACAGATACGCAGTATTTT. Protein product: CASSSAGAGVGTDTQYF.

This rearrangement joins TRBV6-1 to TRBJ1-1, with D tentatively TRBD1 (5 bases). CDR1 MNHNS and CDR2 SASEGT come from the germline V gene. This CDR3 region has 14 residues. The ends were cut back, 4 bases at V and 5 bases at J, with 14 bases in the middle. In DNA, the CDR3 is TGTGCCAGCAGTGGGGGGGGGAGAGGGACTGAAGCTTTCTTT. Protein: CASSGGGRGTEAFF.

This clone was observed a few times. The chain carries TRBV6-5 and TRBJ1-2; tentative D call: TRBD1 (6 bases). Trimming removed 8 bases from V and 2 bases from J, with 15 bases in between. Germline V CDR1 and CDR2: MNHEY, SVGAGI. This CDR3 comprises 14 residues. In DNA, the CDR3 is TGTGCCAGCGAAACTACAACAGGGAACTATGGCTACACCTTC. Its protein product is CASETTTGNYGYTF.

This chain connects TRBV4-1 to TRBJ1-2, with TRBD1 matching over 8 bases. The CDR3 length is 18 residues. V gave up 1 base and J gave up 5 bases; unmatched junction bases: 15. Germline V lookup: CDR1 MGHRA, CDR2 YSYEKL. CDR3 amino acids: CASSQVTRRGQSAYGYTF. The DNA of the CDR3 is TGCGCCAGCAGCCAAGTAACCCGCAGGGGGCAAAGCGCTTATGGCTACACCTTC.

This clone was observed once. This rearrangement joins TRBV11-3 to TRBJ2-5, with 8 nucleotides matching TRBD1. V dropped 4 bases and J dropped 4; count of bases not matched to a gene: 2. CDR3 length equals 13 residues. Germline lookup yields CDR1 SGHNT and CDR2 YENEEA. CDR3 nucleotides: TGTGCCAGCAGCTCGACAGGGGTAGAGACCCAGTACTTC. Amino acids: CASSSTGVETQYF.

J is TRBJ1-1 and V is TRBV19, with no clear D. The V end lost 4 bases, the J end lost 7 bases, and 7 bases lay between the germline ends. This CDR3 spans 11 amino acids. Germline V lookup: CDR1 LNHDA, CDR2 SQIVND (reference sequence). The CDR3 spells CASSSPNEAFF. The CDR3 bases are TGTGCCAGTAGTAGCCCCAATGAAGCTTTCTTT. The variable domain in full, completed from reference TRBV19 and TRBJ1-1, reads DGGITQSPKYLFRKEGQNVTLSCEQNLNHDAMYWYRQDPGQGLRLIYYSQIVNDFQKGDIAEGYSVSREKKESFPLTVTSAQKNPTAFYLCASSSPNEAFFGQGTRLTVV.

The rearrangement uses TRBV11-2 and TRBJ2-7; no reliable D call. Per germline, CDR1 SGHAT and CDR2 FQNNGV. The V end was cut by 5 bases, the J end by 0 bases, with 5 bases between. This CDR3 has 12 residues. The CDR3 is CASSRSSYEQYF. The CDR3 DNA reads as TGTGCCAGCAGCCGAAGCTCCTACGAGCAGTACTTC.

The genes are TRBV6-6 and TRBJ2-7; TRBD2 matches 11 bases. The V segment lost 9 bases and the J segment 0 bases; nucleotides outside the gene matches: 13. The CDR3 runs 17 residues. The germline gives CDR1 MNHNY, CDR2 SVGAGI (reference sequence). The CDR3 reads CASSRGLAEPSSYEQYF. As DNA, the CDR3 is TGTGCCAGTAGTCGGGGACTAGCGGAGCCAAGCTCCTACGAGCAGTACTTC.

V is TRBV7-3 and J is TRBJ1-1; D is undetermined. Trimming removed 0 bases from V and 4 bases from J, with 6 bases in between. This CDR3 is built from 13 residues. CDR1 and CDR2 (germline): SGHTA, FQGTGA. CDR3 protein: CASSLTLSTEAFF. In nucleotides, the CDR3 is TGTGCCAGCAGCTTAACGTTGAGCACTGAAGCTTTCTTT.

This clone was detected once. V and J are TRBV6-1 and TRBJ2-2; the D gene is possibly TRBD2 (5 bases). Trimming pared 8 bases from V and 3 bases from J, leaving 13 bases between. Germline V lookup: CDR1 MNHNS, CDR2 SASEGT. CDR3 length: 14 amino acids. In DNA form, the CDR3 reads TGTGCCAGCGATCCGGGATACTACACCGGGGAGCTGTTTTTT. This codes for CASDPGYYTGELFF.

This clone was observed once. The rearrangement uses TRBV19 and TRBJ2-3; the D is unclear. Trimming removed 2 bases from V and 3 bases from J, with 3 bases in between. The CDR3 consists of 12 residues. CDR1 and CDR2 from the germline V gene are LNHDA and SQIVND (reference sequence). The CDR3 nucleotides are TGTGCCAGTAGTATACCAACAGATACGCAGTATTTT. It specifies CASSIPTDTQYF. Full variable domain (outside the CDR3, taken from reference TRBV19 and TRBJ2-3): DGGITQSPKYLFRKEGQNVTLSCEQNLNHDAMYWYRQDPGQGLRLIYYSQIVNDFQKGDIAEGYSVSREKKESFPLTVTSAQKNPTAFYLCASSIPTDTQYFGPGTRLTVL.

The rearrangement links TRBV18 to TRBJ2-1; 9 bases match TRBD1. The CDR3 length is 14 residues. Germline-derived CDR1 and CDR2 are KGHSH and LQKENI. Trimming cost V 7 bases and J 4 bases; bases outside gene matches: 5. CDR3 in amino acids: CASYPGQGYNEQFF. CDR3 nucleotides: TGTGCCAGCTATCCGGGACAGGGATACAATGAGCAGTTCTTC.

This clone showed up just a few times. The genes are TRBV7-2 and TRBJ2-2; a weak D match, TRBD1 (6 bases). The CDR3 runs to 14 residues. V lost 5 bases, J lost 0 bases, and 7 bases lay in between. Germline-derived CDR1 and CDR2 are SGHTA and FQGNSA. The CDR3 sequence is CASSRTANTGELFF. The DNA of the CDR3 is TGTGCCAGCAGCCGGACAGCGAACACCGGGGAGCTGTTTTTT. The entire variable domain, with the rest obtained from reference TRBV7-2 and TRBJ2-2, is as follows: GAGVSQSPSNKVTEKGKDVELRCDPISGHTALYWYRQSLGQGLEFLIYFQGNSAPDKSGLPSDRFSAERTGGSVSTLTIQRTQQEDSAVYLCASSRTANTGELFFGEGSRLTVL.